Listed here is a single TCR beta chain. The table lists this clone with a count of one. The clone's antigen remains unknown. No clone much larger than this one lies a single base away; base qualities are absent. Library construction relied on the immunoSEQ multiplex PCR assay. Entries here come from immuneACCESS through TCRdb and include only in-frame sequences with V and J called. Some clones fail to appear in such tables; in the studies checked, an unresolved V gene covers under half of the shortfall, and the cause of the remainder is unknown. The sample data list about 45,000 clones, and approximately 90% of these were observed just once. 22% of the sample is taken by the ten largest. The data are from a study of control samples from healthy donors and cancer patients (dated by TCRdb to 2018 to 2021). The CDR3, from cysteine to phenylalanine, totals 15 residues. The sequence is cut down to CDR3 DNA, 45 bases in frame from base 1. V is pared back by 6 bases and J by 0 bases, with 11 bases lying between the germline termini. For CDR1 and CDR2, the germline V gene lists MGHRA and YSYEKL.

The material sequenced was PBMCs. The clonotype was recovered from a woman in her 40s with head and neck cancer. The chain is encoded by TRBV4-1 joined to TRBJ2-2, with no confidently assigned D gene. The CDR3 amino acid sequence is: CASSLGHSNTGELFF. The DNA is TGCGCCAGCAGTTTAGGCCACTCGAACACCGGGGAGCTGTTTTTT.